This TCR beta chain is drawn from a study of cytomegalovirus exposure and HLA in healthy donors. PCR amplification relied on 60 Vbeta primers (plus 13 Jbeta primers). TCRdb's table, derived via immunoSEQ multiplex PCR, lists solely in-frame clones and lacks some. The sample lists some 210,000 clones; 80% to 90% were seen once. The CDR3 runs to 16 residues. Germline values: CDR1 SGDLS, CDR2 YYNGEE. Trimming cost V 0 bases and J 7 bases, with 16 bases left between them. Sequencing input: PBMCs. This receptor was obtained from a man aged 25 to 45 in good health and CMV-seronegative. This chain joins TRBV9 and TRBJ1-4; no definite D call. The CDR3 sequence: CASSVGGGRNSEKLFF. The CDR3 DNA reads TGTGCCAGCAGCGTAGGAGGCGGGCGAAACAGTGAAAAACTGTTTTTT. The variable domain in full, with the rest retrieved from reference TRBV9 and TRBJ1-4, is DSGVTQTPKHLITATGQRVTLRCSPRSGDLSVYWYQQSLDQGLQFLIQYYNGEERAKGNILERFSAQQFPDLHSELNLSSLELGDSALYFCASSVGGGRNSEKLFFGSGTQLSVL.